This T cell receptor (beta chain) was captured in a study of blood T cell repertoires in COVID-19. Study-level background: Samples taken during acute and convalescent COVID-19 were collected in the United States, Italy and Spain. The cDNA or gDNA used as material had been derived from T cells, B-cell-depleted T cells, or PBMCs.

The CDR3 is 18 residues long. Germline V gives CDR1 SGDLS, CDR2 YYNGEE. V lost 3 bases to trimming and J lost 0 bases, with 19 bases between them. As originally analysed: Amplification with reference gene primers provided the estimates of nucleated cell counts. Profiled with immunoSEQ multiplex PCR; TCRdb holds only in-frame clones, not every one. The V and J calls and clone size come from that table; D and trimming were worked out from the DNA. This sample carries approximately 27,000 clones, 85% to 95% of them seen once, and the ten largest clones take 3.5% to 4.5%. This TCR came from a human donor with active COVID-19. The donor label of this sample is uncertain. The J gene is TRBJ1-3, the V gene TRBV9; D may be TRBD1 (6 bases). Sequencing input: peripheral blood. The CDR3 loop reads CASSDRDNSGRSGNTIYF. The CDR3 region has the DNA TGTGCCAGCAGCGACCGGGACAATTCTGGCCGCTCTGGAAACACCATATATTTT. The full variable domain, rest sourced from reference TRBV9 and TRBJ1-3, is DSGVTQTPKHLITATGQRVTLRCSPRSGDLSVYWYQQSLDQGLQFLIQYYNGEERAKGNILERFSAQQFPDLHSELNLSSLELGDSALYFCASSDRDNSGRSGNTIYFGEGSWLTVV.